This T cell receptor (beta chain) was sequenced in a study of T cell changes during pregnancy in multiple sclerosis. The data were produced by immunoSEQ multiplex PCR, yet TCRdb's version contains in-frame clones alone and is incomplete. The profile shows around 56,000 clones, approximately 90% of them singletons. The V end lost 2 bases, the J end lost 4 bases, and 8 bases lay between the germline ends. The CDR3 has 14 residues. CDR1 is MDHEN, CDR2 SYDVKM, per germline. The sequenced sample was peripheral blood, obtained after pregnancy. This TCR was recovered from a female donor with multiple sclerosis, enrolled in a pregnancy study. The genes are TRBV28 and TRBJ1-4; D is perhaps TRBD1 (5 bases). CDR3 nucleotide sequence: TGTGCCAGCAGTTTACCAGGGTATAATGAAAAACTGTTTTTT. It codes for CASSLPGYNEKLFF. The entire variable domain, with the rest obtained from reference TRBV28 and TRBJ1-4, is as follows: DVKVTQSSRYLVKRTGEKVFLECVQDMDHENMFWYRQDPGLGLRLIYFSYDVKMKEKGDIPEGYSVSREKKERFSLILESASTNQTSMYLCASSLPGYNEKLFFGSGTQLSVL.